Listed here are 23 T cell receptor beta chains from one sample, sequenced in a study of cytomegalovirus exposure and HLA in healthy donors. PCR involved 60 Vbeta and 13 Jbeta primers. Method: immunoSEQ multiplex PCR; TCRdb's copy keeps in-frame clones and lacks some. Of some 200,000 clones listed, around 79% are singletons. The sequenced material came from PBMCs. All receptors derive from a male donor in good health and CMV-seropositive.

The chain uses TRBV7-3 and TRBJ1-2; D gene uncertain. The V end was cut by 2 bases, the J end by 6 bases, with 10 bases between. The CDR3 is made up of 13 amino acids. Germline-derived CDR1 and CDR2 are SGHTA and FQGTGA. CDR3 in amino acids: CASSLSTKDGYTF. Here the CDR3 DNA reads TGTGCCAGCAGCTTATCTACTAAGGATGGCTACACCTTC.

V is TRBV28 and J is TRBJ2-5; TRBD2 is a possible D gene (5 bases). The V gene's germline CDR1 is MDHEN and CDR2 SYDVKM. V shed 2 bases and J shed 2 bases, with 12 bases lying between them. This CDR3 is 15 amino acids long. The CDR3 loop is CASSLTGRDQETQYF. The CDR3 DNA is TGTGCCAGCAGTTTAACTGGACGGGATCAAGAGACCCAGTACTTC.

The genes are TRBV19 and TRBJ1-1; D is uncertain. The CDR3 is 16 residues long. V was trimmed by 4 bases and J by 0 bases, leaving 15 bases between them. Germline lookup yields CDR1 LNHDA and CDR2 SQIVND (reference sequence). The CDR3 DNA sequence: TGTGCCAGTAGTACCCTGACTAGAACGGTGAACACTGAAGCTTTCTTT. Amino acid sequence: CASSTLTRTVNTEAFF. Drawing the rest from reference TRBV19 and TRBJ1-1, the complete variable domain is DGGITQSPKYLFRKEGQNVTLSCEQNLNHDAMYWYRQDPGQGLRLIYYSQIVNDFQKGDIAEGYSVSREKKESFPLTVTSAQKNPTAFYLCASSTLTRTVNTEAFFGQGTRLTVV.

For this clone: Sequence at one end of the junction differs from germline and may be a read error. V is TRBV7-9 and J is TRBJ2-5; D remains unclear. Germline assignment: CDR1 SEHNR and CDR2 FQNEAQ (reference sequence). The CDR3 runs 11 residues. The DNA for the CDR3 is TGTTCCAGCAAAGGCGGAGAGACCCAGTACTTC. The encoded protein is CSSKGGETQYF.

The V and J genes are TRBV9 and TRBJ2-3; 9 positions agree with TRBD2. Trimming removed 3 bases from V and 5 bases from J; junction bases left unmatched: 4. Germline CDR1 is SGDLS and CDR2 is YYNGEE. This CDR3 has 14 amino acids. CDR3 residues: CASSDAGGLDTQYF. DNA of the CDR3: TGTGCCAGCAGCGATGCGGGGGGGCTAGATACGCAGTATTTT.

The chain combines TRBV4-1 with TRBJ2-5; 12 bases are a match to TRBD2. This CDR3 comprises 16 residues. J was trimmed by 7 bases and V by 4 bases; bases with no gene match: 10. Germline V CDR1 and CDR2: MGHRA, YSYEKL. DNA for the CDR3: TGCGCCAGCAGCCTCCAACTAGCGGGAGGCTATGGGACCCAGTACTTC. Protein product: CASSLQLAGGYGTQYF.

Of note for this clone: The same CDR3 also results from other DNA sequences found in this sample. The rearrangement uses TRBV5-1 and TRBJ1-4, with 11 bases fitting TRBD1. The CDR3 length is 16 residues. With V trimmed by 7 bases and J by 0 bases, 5 bases remained unmatched. Germline CDR1 SGHRS, CDR2 YFSETQ. In DNA, the CDR3 is TGCGCCAGCGGGACAGGGGGTAAACCAACTAATGAAAAACTGTTTTTT. Amino acid sequence: CASGTGGKPTNEKLFF.

A single count supports this clone. J is TRBJ1-4 and V is TRBV4-1, with D maybe TRBD1 (5 bases). This CDR3 comprises 14 residues. V was clipped by 1 base and J by 8 bases, with 11 bases between them. The germline gives CDR1 MGHRA, CDR2 YSYEKL. In nucleotides, the CDR3 is TGCGCCAGCAGCCAAGTTCAGGGCGACGAAAAACTGTTTTTT. Its protein is CASSQVQGDEKLFF.

This clone appeared once. The chain joins TRBV5-1 to TRBJ2-3, with a tentative D call TRBD2 (5 bases). V was pared by 7 bases and J by 5 bases, with 11 bases between. Germline V lookup: CDR1 SGHRS, CDR2 YFSETQ. The CDR3 is 12 amino acids. DNA of the CDR3: TGCGCCAGCCGGAACGAGGGAGATACGCAGTATTTT. Translating it yields CASRNEGDTQYF.

The chain recombines TRBV27 with TRBJ2-2, with D perhaps matching TRBD2 (5 bases). Trimming cost V 7 bases and J 1 base, with 22 bases left between them. CDR3 length: 18 residues. Germline lookup yields CDR1 MNHEY and CDR2 SMNVEV (reference sequence). CDR3 sequence reads: CASTPTQDFLMNTGELFF. For the CDR3, the DNA is TGTGCCAGCACCCCAACTCAGGACTTCCTAATGAACACCGGGGAGCTGTTTTTT.

Here the CDR3 reads CASSISSLGGPNEQYF. The CDR3 nucleotides are TGTGCCAGTAGTATTTCCTCCCTCGGGGGACCCAACGAGCAGTACTTC. The V call is TRBV19, the J call TRBJ2-7; weak D call: TRBD2 (6 bases). CDR1 and CDR2 (germline): LNHDA, SQIVND (reference sequence). CDR3 length equals 16 residues. V was shortened by 3 bases and J by 5 bases, with 20 bases between the two germline ends.

The V gene is TRBV5-1, the J gene TRBJ2-3, with 11 bases fitting TRBD2. The CDR3 extends over 16 amino acids. The trim removed 0 bases at V and 1 base at J, leaving 1 base unmatched. Germline values: CDR1 SGHRS, CDR2 YFSETQ. The DNA for the CDR3 is TGCGCCAGCAGCTTGGTGACTAGCGGGGGCACAGATACGCAGTATTTT. Amino acid sequence: CASSLVTSGGTDTQYF.

The chain employs TRBV7-2 and TRBJ2-1, with D uncertain. V was shortened by 7 bases and J by 4 bases, with 5 bases between the two germline ends. The CDR3 loop spans 11 amino acids. The V gene's germline CDR1 is SGHTA and CDR2 FQGNSA. CDR3: CASTYYNEQFF. The CDR3 DNA reads TGTGCCAGCACTTATTACAATGAGCAGTTCTTC.

The V call is TRBV7-9, the J call TRBJ2-7; TRBD1 agrees at 7 bases. Germline V gene lookup returns CDR1 SEHNR and CDR2 FQNEAQ (reference sequence). This CDR3 contains 15 residues. V lost 5 bases, J lost 4 bases, and 11 bases stayed unmatched. This chain's CDR3 is CASSKPGTEFYEQYF. For the CDR3, the DNA is TGTGCCAGCAGCAAGCCCGGGACAGAGTTTTACGAGCAGTACTTC.

This rearrangement joins TRBV7-2 to TRBJ1-2, with a weak D call TRBD1 (5 bases). V gave up 5 bases and J gave up 5 bases, with 21 bases separating them. The CDR3 has 16 amino acids. Germline V gene data show CDR1 as SGHTA and CDR2 as FQGNSA. CDR3 residues: CTSSLPVTVGYYGYTF. The CDR3 region has the DNA TGTACCAGCAGCCTCCCTGTGACAGTGGGTTATTATGGCTACACCTTC.

J is TRBJ2-2 and V is TRBV29-1; D perhaps matches TRBD1 (5 bases). Trimming left V 2 bases short and J 5 bases short, with 9 bases between. From germline, CDR1 is SQVTM and CDR2 ANQGSEA. The CDR3 length is 13 residues. CDR3: CSVERTLTGELFF. CDR3 nucleotide sequence: TGCAGCGTTGAACGGACACTTACCGGGGAGCTGTTTTTT.

The V call is TRBV4-3, the J call TRBJ1-2, with 9 bases that match TRBD1. Trimming at V came to 4 bases and at J to 6 bases, leaving 12 bases not matched to a gene. Germline CDR1 and CDR2: LGHNA and YSLEER. The CDR3 runs 16 residues. CDR3 region: CASSRGAGTGYDGYTF. CDR3 DNA: TGCGCCAGCAGCCGTGGCGCCGGGACAGGGTATGATGGCTACACCTTC.

This clone was counted between two and nine times. This chain links TRBV25-1 with TRBJ2-5, with D unresolved. With 1 base removed from V and 7 bases from J, the gap between germline ends came to 7 bases. The CDR3 has 12 amino acids. The germline V gene encodes CDR1 MGHDK and CDR2 SYGVNS. The CDR3 bases are TGTGCCAGCAGTGAATCTGCGCCGACCCAGTACTTC. Protein product: CASSESAPTQYF.

The genes are TRBV7-2 and TRBJ2-3; D might be TRBD2 (6 bases). The CDR3 contains 14 residues. Per germline, CDR1 SGHTA and CDR2 FQGNSA. The V and J ends lost 2 bases and 5 bases respectively, with 11 bases between them. The CDR3 DNA follows: TGTGCCAGCAGCTTATTACTCGGGGGAGATACGCAGTATTTT. This gives the protein CASSLLLGGDTQYF.

The V call is TRBV2, the J call TRBJ2-7; 8 bases fit TRBD1. Germline CDR1 reads SNHLY; CDR2 reads FYNNEI. Trimming at V came to 4 bases and at J to 2 bases, leaving 4 bases not matched to a gene. This CDR3 has 14 amino acids. For the CDR3, the DNA is TGTGCCAGCAGTGTGGGACAGGCAACCTACGAGCAGTACTTC. Translation gives CASSVGQATYEQYF. The complete variable domain, with remaining parts taken from reference TRBV2 and TRBJ2-7, reads EPEVTQTPSHQVTQMGQEVILRCVPISNHLYFYWYRQILGQKVEFLVSFYNNEISEKSEIFDDQFSVERPDGSNFTLKIRSTKLEDSAMYFCASSVGQATYEQYFGPGTRLTVT.

This CDR3 reads CASSFPPGGDLNTEAFF. CDR3 nucleotide sequence: TGTGCCAGCAGCTTCCCCCCGGGGGGGGACTTGAACACTGAAGCTTTCTTT. The rearrangement uses TRBV7-2 and TRBJ1-1; D possibly corresponds to TRBD1 (5 bases). Germline CDR1 is SGHTA and CDR2 is FQGNSA. CDR3 length equals 17 residues. With 3 bases removed from V and 0 bases from J, the gap between germline ends came to 17 bases.

This rearrangement joins TRBV19 to TRBJ1-1; 8 bases agree with TRBD1. The length of the CDR3 is 15 residues. Germline-derived CDR1 and CDR2 are LNHDA and SQIVND (reference sequence). V shed 4 bases and J 1 base; nucleotides not matched to a gene: 5. The CDR3 DNA sequence: TGTGCCAGTAGTAAAACAGGGGGGTGGAACACTGAAGCTTTCTTT. It specifies CASSKTGGWNTEAFF.

This clone was seen once. This sequence joins TRBV4-1 and TRBJ1-2; 9 bases agree with TRBD1. J was trimmed by 5 bases and V by 1 base; bases with no gene match: 8. Germline CDR1 and CDR2: MGHRA and YSYEKL. This CDR3 comprises 16 residues. In DNA form, the CDR3 reads TGCGCCAGCAGCCAAGGGCCACAGGGGGCGCGGTATGGCTACACCTTC. Translation gives CASSQGPQGARYGYTF.